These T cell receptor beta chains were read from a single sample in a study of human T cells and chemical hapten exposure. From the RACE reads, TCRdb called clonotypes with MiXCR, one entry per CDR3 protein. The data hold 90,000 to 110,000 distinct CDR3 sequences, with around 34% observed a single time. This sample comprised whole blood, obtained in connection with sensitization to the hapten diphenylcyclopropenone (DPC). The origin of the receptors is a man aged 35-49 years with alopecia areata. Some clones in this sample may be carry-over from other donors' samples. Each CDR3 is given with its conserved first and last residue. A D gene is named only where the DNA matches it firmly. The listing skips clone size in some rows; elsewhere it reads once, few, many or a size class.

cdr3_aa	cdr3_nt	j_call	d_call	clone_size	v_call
CASSSPGQATDTQYF	TGTGCCAGCAGTTCCCCGGGACAGGCCACAGATACGCAGTATTTT	TRBJ2-3	TRBD1	few	TRBV28
CASSQAHPGYNSPLHF	TGTGCCAGCAGCCAAGCCCACCCAGGTTATAATTCACCCCTCCACTTT	TRBJ1-6	.	.	TRBV14
CSAPSLAASYNEQFF	TGCAGTGCCCCGTCACTAGCGGCCTCCTACAATGAGCAGTTCTTC	TRBJ2-1	TRBD2	.	TRBV20-1
CASSSTGTVSEPQHF	TGTGCCAGCAGCTCCACCGGGACAGTGTCTGAGCCCCAGCATTTT	TRBJ1-5	TRBD1	.	TRBV28
CATSDGTGQGVEKLFF	TGTGCCACCAGTGATGGGACGGGACAGGGCGTTGAAAAACTGTTTTTT	TRBJ1-4	TRBD1	.	TRBV24-1
CAIAAGGRETQYF	TGTGCCATCGCTGCAGGGGGCCGTGAGACCCAGTACTTC	TRBJ2-5	TRBD1	few	TRBV6-6
CASSLRGSGYTDTQYF	TGCGCCAGCAGCTTACGAGGTAGCGGCTACACAGATACGCAGTATTTT	TRBJ2-3	.	few	TRBV5-1
CASSSQTSGSEWQYF	TGTGCCAGCAGCTCCCAAACTAGCGGGAGTGAGTGGCAGTATTTT	TRBJ2-3	TRBD2	few	TRBV7-2
CASSLGRDGSYEQYF	TGTGCCAGCAGCTTGGGAAGGGACGGATCCTACGAGCAGTACTTC	TRBJ2-7	.	.	TRBV13
CASNSPGDPEAYEQYF	TGTGCCAGCAACTCCCCCGGGGATCCGGAAGCCTACGAGCAGTACTTC	TRBJ2-7	.	few	TRBV28
CASSYSANSNQPQHF	TGTGCCAGCAGTTACTCGGCAAATAGCAATCAGCCCCAGCATTTT	TRBJ1-5	.	few	TRBV6-5
CASSLRNTGANVLTF	TGTGCCAGCAGCTTAAGAAATACTGGGGCCAACGTCCTGACTTTC	TRBJ2-6	.	.	TRBV13
CATSDPQGTGGEQFF	TGTGCCACCAGTGACCCCCAGGGGACCGGCGGTGAGCAGTTCTTC	TRBJ2-1	.	.	TRBV24-1
CASSLGQYTGELFF	TGTGCCAGCAGCTTGGGCCAGTACACCGGGGAGCTGTTTTTT	TRBJ2-2	.	few	TRBV5-6
CSAPNPTGASSGNTIYF	TGCAGTGCCCCTAACCCCACAGGGGCGAGCTCTGGAAACACCATATATTTT	TRBJ1-3	TRBD1	.	TRBV20-1
CAVGLLGIDEQYF	TGTGCCGTGGGTCTTTTGGGAATCGACGAGCAGTACTTC	TRBJ2-7	.	.	TRBV7-9
CASSSQGGTDTQYF	TGTGCCAGTAGTTCGCAGGGTGGGACAGATACGCAGTATTTT	TRBJ2-3	.	.	TRBV19
CSVVVSNQPQHF	TGCAGCGTTGTTGTCAGCAATCAGCCCCAGCATTTT	TRBJ1-5	.	.	TRBV29-1
CSASQDRGYSTDTQYF	TGCAGTGCTAGTCAAGACAGGGGGTACAGCACAGATACGCAGTATTTT	TRBJ2-3	TRBD1	few	TRBV20-1
CASKVWQGRTDTQYF	TGTGCCAGCAAAGTGTGGCAGGGGCGCACAGATACGCAGTATTTT	TRBJ2-3	.	once	TRBV2
CASSRGLETQYF	TGTGCCAGCAGCCGGGGGTTGGAGACCCAGTACTTC	TRBJ2-5	.	once	TRBV7-9
CASSYGGPKTQYF	TGTGCCAGCAGTTACGGGGGGCCGAAGACCCAGTACTTC	TRBJ2-5	.	few	TRBV6-2/TRBV6-3
CASKRTGKGTDTQYF	TGTGCCAGCAAACGGACAGGGAAGGGGACAGATACGCAGTATTTT	TRBJ2-3	.	.	TRBV21-1
CSAEGRAKYEQYF	TGCAGTGCTGAAGGGAGGGCCAAATACGAGCAGTACTTC	TRBJ2-7	TRBD2	.	TRBV20-1
CASSPLPGTSGTDTQYF	TGTGCCAGCTCACCGCTCCCGGGGACTAGCGGCACAGATACGCAGTATTTT	TRBJ2-3	TRBD2	.	TRBV18
CASSPGTNTYEQYF	TGTGCCAGCAGTCCCGGGACAAATACCTACGAGCAGTACTTC	TRBJ2-7	.	few	TRBV6-5
CSARTGYLSYEQYF	TGCAGTGCAAGGACGGGATACCTCTCCTACGAGCAGTACTTC	TRBJ2-7	.	few	TRBV20-1
CATSDRTSGSTDTQYF	TGTGCCACCAGTGATCGGACTAGCGGGAGCACAGATACGCAGTATTTT	TRBJ2-3	TRBD2	.	TRBV24-1
CASSWTGGNEQFF	TGTGCCAGCAGCTGGACCGGAGGCAATGAGCAGTTCTTC	TRBJ2-1	.	.	TRBV7-2
CASSRNQGGGSPLHF	TGTGCCAGCAGCCGGAACCAGGGGGGGGGTTCACCCCTCCACTTT	TRBJ1-6	TRBD1	many	TRBV7-9
CSAISSMTGTDTQYF	TGCAGTGCTATTTCGAGTATGACAGGAACAGATACGCAGTATTTT	TRBJ2-3	.	few	TRBV20-1